This entry lists 26 T cell receptor beta chains sequenced from one sample in a study of metastatic and nonmetastatic thyroid tumors. Patients were all untreated before their thyroid surgery. TCRdb reanalyzed the PCR reads with MiXCR. The sample lists several thousand clones; 32% were seen once. Sequencing used tumor tissue. All receptors come from a female donor with papillary thyroid cancer or a benign thyroid nodule (not recorded which). Some clones in this sample may be carry-over from other donors' samples.

In its sample, this clone is medium-sized. The rearrangement joins TRBV7-9 to TRBJ2-1; D remains unclear. Germline values: CDR1 SEHNR, CDR2 FQNEAQ (reference sequence). Trimming took 5 bases from V and 7 from J, leaving 9 bases between them. The CDR3 runs to 12 residues. CDR3 amino acids: CASSLLDNEQFF. CDR3 DNA: TGTGCCAGCAGCCTTCTAGATAATGAGCAGTTCTTC.

The chain carries TRBV12-3 or TRBV12-4 and TRBJ2-3; D gene unclear. Trimming pared 3 bases from V and 0 bases from J, leaving 10 bases between. The CDR3 length is 15 residues. The CDR3 here is CASSFHSASTDTQYF. Written as DNA, the CDR3 is TGTGCCAGCAGTTTCCACTCTGCTAGCACAGATACGCAGTATTTT.

This chain connects TRBV5-1 to TRBJ1-2; perhaps TRBD1 as D (5 bases). The germline V gene has CDR1 SGHRS and CDR2 YFSETQ. The CDR3 spans 16 residues. Between the trimmed V and J ends, which lost 4 bases and 5 bases, there was a span of 21 bases. The CDR3 reads CASSATRVLSPYGYTF. Written as DNA, the CDR3 is TGCGCCAGCAGCGCTACCAGGGTTTTAAGCCCTTATGGCTACACCTTC.

The sample holds a few counts of this clone. The rearrangement uses TRBV29-1 and TRBJ1-1, with a weak D call TRBD1 (6 bases). CDR3 length: 10 residues. CDR1 and CDR2 from the germline V gene are SQVTM and ANQGSEA. V was cut by 7 bases and J by 12 bases, with 15 bases left in between. CDR3 protein: CSGDQDSPFF. CDR3 coding DNA: TGCAGCGGTGACCAGGACAGCCCTTTCTTT.

A few counts support this clone. This chain uses TRBV12-5 with TRBJ2-7; 7 bases agree with TRBD1. Germline V gene sequence: CDR1 LGHNT, CDR2 FRNRAP. This CDR3 has 14 amino acids. Trimming cost V 1 base and J 2 bases; bases outside gene matches: 2. The CDR3 nucleotides read TGTGCTAGTGGTTTGGGACAGGGCCCCTACGAGCAGTACTTC. It is translated as CASGLGQGPYEQYF.

This sequence joins TRBV5-1 and TRBJ1-1; D possibly corresponds to TRBD1 (5 bases). V was trimmed by 6 bases and J by 1 base, leaving 10 bases between them. There are 13 residues in the CDR3. From germline, CDR1 is SGHRS and CDR2 YFSETQ. CDR3 region: CASTIQGNTEAFF. CDR3 sequence (DNA): TGCGCCAGCACCATCCAGGGGAACACTGAAGCTTTCTTT.

This clone was found many times. The genes are TRBV20-1 and TRBJ2-3, with 9 bases identical to TRBD2. CDR1 is DFQATT and CDR2 is SNEGSKA in the germline V gene (reference sequence). V was pared by 4 bases and J by 1 base, with 6 bases of the junction left unmatched. The CDR3 spans 15 residues. The CDR3 region is CSATQLAGRTDTQYF. In DNA, the CDR3 is TGCAGTGCTACCCAACTAGCGGGCCGCACAGATACGCAGTATTTT.

This chain connects TRBV9 to TRBJ2-1, with TRBD2 identical over 11 bases. CDR3 length: 17 residues. With 0 bases clipped from V and 5 bases from J, the junction kept 7 bases outside the gene matches. Germline V gene sequence: CDR1 SGDLS, CDR2 YYNGEE. The CDR3 region has the DNA TGTGCCAGCAGCGTAGCTCTCCTAGCGGGGGGCGACAATGAGCAGTTCTTC. Protein: CASSVALLAGGDNEQFF.

The rearrangement links TRBV6-1 to TRBJ1-6, with TRBD1 as a possible D gene (5 bases). Germline V gene sequence: CDR1 MNHNS, CDR2 SASEGT. The V end was cut by 5 bases, the J end by 8 bases, with 13 bases between. CDR3 size: 14 residues. CDR3 sequence: CASSLPTGDSPLHF. The CDR3 nucleotides are TGTGCCAGCAGTCTCCCCACAGGAGATTCACCCCTCCACTTT.

This clone was counted between two and nine times. The chain combines TRBV28 with TRBJ2-7; D possibly corresponds to TRBD1 (7 bases). CDR3 size: 14 residues. V was pared by 3 bases and J by 2 bases, with 11 bases between. Per the germline V gene, CDR1 is MDHEN and CDR2 is SYDVKM. CDR3: CASSFPRGAYEQYF. The CDR3 bases are TGTGCCAGCAGTTTCCCCAGGGGGGCCTACGAGCAGTACTTC.

V usage is TRBV6-1 and J usage is TRBJ2-7; 15 nucleotides line up with TRBD2. Per germline, CDR1 MNHNS and CDR2 SASEGT. The CDR3 extends over 15 amino acids. V was pared by 2 bases and J by 9 bases, with 5 bases of the junction left unmatched. The CDR3, as DNA: TGTGCCAGCAGTGAATCCCAGGGACTAGCGGGGGGGCAGTACTTC. This translates into CASSESQGLAGGQYF.

The rearrangement joins TRBV2 to TRBJ1-4, with a possible D match to TRBD1 (5 bases). This CDR3 region has 14 residues. Germline CDR1 and CDR2: SNHLY and FYNNEI. V was pared by 8 bases and J by 0 bases, with 10 bases between. CDR3: CASGQGTTNEKLFF. The CDR3 DNA reads as TGTGCCAGCGGGCAGGGAACAACTAATGAAAAACTGTTTTTT.

The V and J genes are TRBV5-1 and TRBJ1-5; D may be TRBD1 (6 bases). CDR3 length equals 15 residues. The V gene's germline CDR1 is SGHRS and CDR2 YFSETQ. Deletions cut 4 bases from V and 0 bases from J, with 11 bases between. The CDR3: CASSEQGNSNQPQHF. Here the CDR3 DNA reads TGCGCCAGCAGCGAACAGGGTAATAGCAATCAGCCCCAGCATTTT.

In its sample, this clone ranks as medium-sized (0.01 to 0.1%). The V and J genes are TRBV20-1 and TRBJ2-3; 8 nucleotides line up with TRBD2. The V gene end was trimmed by 1 base and the J gene end by 5 bases; junction bases not matched to a gene: 17. From germline, CDR1 is DFQATT and CDR2 SNEGSKA (reference sequence). The CDR3 spans 18 residues. CDR3 DNA sequence: TGCAGTGCTAGAGGCACCCCGGGAGCTACGGCGGGGGGAGATACGCAGTATTTT. It yields the protein CSARGTPGATAGGDTQYF.

The gene calls are TRBV20-1 and TRBJ2-7; D not resolved. The CDR3 runs 13 residues. From germline, CDR1 is DFQATT and CDR2 SNEGSKA (reference sequence). V was clipped by 6 bases and J by 3 bases, with 15 bases between them. In DNA form, the CDR3 reads TGCAGTGCCCGACGCCAGGCGGACTACGAGCAGTACTTC. Its translation is CSARRQADYEQYF.

This clone has a handful of counts. The V and J genes are TRBV6-5 and TRBJ2-7; 7 bases match TRBD1. CDR1 and CDR2 from the germline V gene are MNHEY and SVGAGI. With 0 bases clipped from V and 0 bases from J, the junction kept 2 bases outside the gene matches. The CDR3 is 15 amino acids. Written as DNA, the CDR3 is TGTGCCAGCAGTTACTCGGGGGACAGCTCCTACGAGCAGTACTTC. It specifies CASSYSGDSSYEQYF.

The chain is built from TRBV28 and TRBJ2-2; D uncertain. The CDR3 totals 13 residues. The V gene's germline CDR1 is MDHEN and CDR2 SYDVKM. The V end lost 3 bases, the J end lost 1 base, and 3 bases lay between the germline ends. The CDR3 DNA is TGTGCCAGCAGTTTGCAGAACACCGGGGAGCTGTTTTTT. Its translation is CASSLQNTGELFF.

Regarding this clone: The conserved phenylalanine or tryptophan is not found at the CDR3 terminus, so this likely reflects a read error. The limits of the CDR3 on the DNA are not certain, so only TCRdb's listed CDR3 is given. CDR3: CAISERAGNSNQPQRS. The chain recombines TRBV10-3 with TRBJ1-5. Germline V gives CDR1 ENHRY, CDR2 SYGVKD. The CDR3 totals 16 residues, both ends included.

By share, this clone ranks as medium-sized. This chain uses TRBV4-1 with TRBJ1-3, with D possibly being TRBD1 (5 bases). V lost 3 bases, J lost 0 bases, and 9 bases lay in between. CDR3 length equals 15 residues. Germline CDR1 and CDR2: MGHRA and YSYEKL. The CDR3 reads CASSQGLISGNTIYF. The CDR3 DNA reads as TGCGCCAGCAGCCAGGGACTCATCTCTGGAAACACCATATATTTT.

In this sample, this clone turned up many times. The chain carries TRBV29-1 and TRBJ2-5; D gene uncertain. V lost 2 bases and J 1 base, leaving 8 bases between the germline ends. This CDR3 has 13 amino acids. Germline loops: CDR1 SQVTM, CDR2 ANQGSEA. Written as DNA, the CDR3 is TGCAGCGTTGAACTGGGCAGCCAAGAGACCCAGTACTTC. Its translation is CSVELGSQETQYF.

As regards this clone: A much larger clone sits a single nucleotide away, making a read error possible. The CDR3 region has the DNA TGTGCCAGCAGTTACTTTGGGTGGGGCCGGCGCTCCTACAATGAGCAGTTCTTC. It yields the protein CASSYFGWGRRSYNEQFF. The chain is built from TRBV6-2 or TRBV6-3 and TRBJ2-1, with TRBD1 as a possible D gene (5 bases). In germline, CDR1 is MNHEY, CDR2 SVGEGT. Trimming left V 1 base short and J 0 bases short, with 16 bases between. The CDR3 covers 18 residues.

By share, this clone ranks as medium-sized (0.01 to 0.1%). The chain is built from TRBV20-1 and TRBJ1-2, with D hard to call. Germline V CDR1 and CDR2: DFQATT, SNEGSKA (reference sequence). Trimming left V 0 bases short and J 2 bases short, with 1 base between. The CDR3 runs to 11 residues. CDR3 nucleotides: TGCAGTGCTAGAGACAACTATGGCTACACCTTC. Translation gives CSARDNYGYTF.

CDR3 loop: CASSYSASQFF. The CDR3 coding sequence is TGTGCCAGCAGTTACTCGGCTAGCCAGTTCTTC. This chain uses TRBV6-2 or TRBV6-3 with TRBJ2-1; a weak D match, TRBD2 (5 bases). CDR3 size: 11 residues. In germline, CDR1 is MNHEY, CDR2 SVGEGT. V was cut by 0 bases and J by 13 bases, with 7 bases left in between.

The CDR3 is CASSSGDTFGEKLFF. CDR3 coding DNA: TGTGCCAGCAGCTCCGGGGACACGTTTGGAGAAAAACTGTTTTTT. The chain recombines TRBV9 with TRBJ1-4, with D maybe TRBD1 (6 bases). The CDR3 contains 15 residues. CDR1 SGDLS and CDR2 YYNGEE come from the germline V gene. Trimming shortened V by 4 bases and J by 8 bases, and 18 bases separated the two germline ends.

This clone occurred once. The V call is TRBV7-7, the J call TRBJ2-7, with a possible D match to TRBD2 (6 bases). From germline, CDR1 is SSHAT and CDR2 FNYEAQ (reference sequence). This CDR3 has 14 amino acids. Here the CDR3 DNA reads TGTGATAGCAGCTTAGGGAAGGGAGGCTACGAGCAGTACTTC. It is translated as CDSSLGKGGYEQYF.

This clone rates as medium-sized. The chain is built from TRBV15 and TRBJ2-5; no clear D. Between the trimmed V and J ends, which lost 0 bases and 9 bases, there was a span of 11 bases. The CDR3 has 13 amino acids. Germline CDR1 LNHNV, CDR2 YYDKDF (reference sequence). CDR3 in DNA: TGTGCCACCAGCAGAGATCTGGGCGAGGCCCAGTACTTC. As protein: CATSRDLGEAQYF.